This T cell receptor (beta chain) came from a study of T cell changes during pregnancy in multiple sclerosis. Profiling relied on immunoSEQ multiplex PCR, and the TCRdb table lists in-frame clones only, not all of them. In the table there are 70,000 to 75,000 clones, roughly 92% of which are singletons. This CDR3 is built from 15 residues. The germline gives CDR1 MDHEN, CDR2 SYDVKM. V lost 6 bases and J lost 4; bases outside the gene matches: 8. The chain joins TRBV28 to TRBJ2-3, with 9 positions matching TRBD1. The specimen was peripheral blood, collected before pregnancy. This sequence originates from a female donor with multiple sclerosis, enrolled in a pregnancy study. The CDR3 loop is CASSGRDRAADTQYF. CDR3 nucleotide sequence: TGTGCCAGCAGCGGAAGGGACAGGGCTGCAGATACGCAGTATTTT.